One and the same sample provided the 23 T cell receptor beta chains below, sequenced in a study of Graves' ophthalmopathy and Graves' hyperthyroidism. Transcripts of RNA were the source for amplifying TCR beta CDR3 regions. HTBI primers were used in a first-round RT-PCR, which preceded a second-round multiplex PCR. TCRdb recomputed calls from the multiplex PCR reads with MiXCR, one row per CDR3 protein. Seen here are 650,000 to 900,000 distinct CDR3 sequences, roughly two fifths observed once, and the top ten hold roughly 46%. Sample: peripheral blood. These receptors were taken from an adult man with Graves' ophthalmopathy.

The table lists this clonotype with many counts. This chain joins TRBV2 and TRBJ1-1; no definite D call. The CDR3 contains 13 residues. Trimming pared 6 bases from V and 2 bases from J, leaving 10 bases between. Germline loops: CDR1 SNHLY, CDR2 FYNNEI. DNA of the CDR3: TGTGCCAGCAGCGTTATAGCTAACACTGAAGCTTTCTTT. It yields the protein CASSVIANTEAFF. Complete variable domain (other parts from reference TRBV2 and TRBJ1-1): EPEVTQTPSHQVTQMGQEVILRCVPISNHLYFYWYRQILGQKVEFLVSFYNNEISEKSEIFDDQFSVERPDGSNFTLKIRSTKLEDSAMYFCASSVIANTEAFFGQGTRLTVV.

CDR3 bases: TGCGCCAGCTCCGGATCGGGGTTCTACGAGCAGTACTTC. Amino acids: CASSGSGFYEQYF. This chain uses TRBV10-1 with TRBJ2-7; a possible D gene is TRBD2 (5 bases). Trimming took off 8 bases at V and 3 bases at J, with 14 bases between the two ends. The CDR3 is 13 residues long. The germline CDR1 and CDR2 sequences are WNHNN and SYGVQD (reference sequence).

The gene calls are TRBV2 and TRBJ2-2; 8 bases map to TRBD1. The CDR3 runs 17 residues. CDR1 SNHLY and CDR2 FYNNEI come from the germline V gene. The DNA of the CDR3 is TGTGCTAGTGGTTTGAGCCCCGGACAGGGGAACACCGGGGAGCTGTTTTTT. Encoded protein: CASGLSPGQGNTGELFF.

This chain connects TRBV10-3 to TRBJ2-2; D is undetermined. V was pared by 8 bases and J by 1 base, with 11 bases between. Germline loops: CDR1 ENHRY, CDR2 SYGVKD. This CDR3 contains 14 residues. CDR3 loop: CAIRSLGNTGELFF. The CDR3 nucleotides are TGTGCCATCCGGTCCCTTGGGAACACCGGGGAGCTGTTTTTT.

This clonotype was detected only a few times. The CDR3 sequence is CASSPGAQHTEQYF. The DNA for the CDR3 is TGCGCCAGCAGCCCAGGGGCCCAGCACACCGAGCAGTACTTC. The V call is TRBV5-1, the J call TRBJ2-7; TRBD1 might be the D (6 bases). CDR1 is SGHRS and CDR2 is YFSETQ in the germline V gene. Trimming shortened V by 4 bases and J by 6 bases, and 17 bases separated the two germline ends. The CDR3 spans 14 residues.

With regard to this clonotype: One end of the junction fails to match germline, which may point to a read error. The V call is TRBV7-3, the J call TRBJ1-5, with 11 positions matching TRBD1. The CDR3 loop spans 18 amino acids. Germline CDR1 is SGHTA and CDR2 is FQGTGA. The CDR3 reads CASNLLDRGLLGNQPQHF. DNA for the CDR3: TGTGCCAGCAACTTACTGGACAGGGGGCTTTTGGGCAATCAGCCCCAGCATTTT.

The table lists this clonotype with many counts. CDR3 sequence: CASSLPPRQGLYEQYF. In nucleotides, the CDR3 is TGTGCCAGCAGCTTACCTCCAAGACAGGGCCTATACGAGCAGTACTTC. The chain is built from TRBV7-9 and TRBJ2-7; 7 bases fit TRBD1. The germline CDR1 and CDR2 sequences are SEHNR and FQNEAQ (reference sequence). The CDR3 runs to 16 residues. J gave up 4 bases and V 2 bases, and 11 bases lay outside the gene matches.

This clonotype was recorded a few times. CDR3 sequence (DNA): TGTGCCAGCAGTGAAACAGGACAGGGGAACTATGGCTACACCTTC. Translation: CASSETGQGNYGYTF. The V and J genes are TRBV2 and TRBJ1-2; TRBD1 matches at 9 bases. CDR1 is SNHLY and CDR2 is FYNNEI in the germline V gene. CDR3 length: 15 amino acids. J was trimmed by 2 bases and V by 2 bases; bases with no gene match: 3.

The chain couples TRBV25-1 to TRBJ2-5, with 7 positions matching TRBD1. From germline, CDR1 is MGHDK and CDR2 SYGVNS. After removal of 6 bases from V and 4 bases from J, the junction contained 11 bases not matched to a gene. CDR3 length: 15 amino acids. The DNA of the CDR3 is TGTGCCAGCAGCTCAGGGACAGCCGCCCTAGAGACCCAGTACTTC. Residues: CASSSGTAALETQYF.

This clonotype appeared once. The rearrangement joins TRBV29-1 to TRBJ1-1; possibly TRBD1 for D (5 bases). The germline V gene encodes CDR1 SQVTM and CDR2 ANQGSEA. Trimming cost V 1 base and J 4 bases, with 10 bases left between them. The CDR3 sequence is 13 residues long. The CDR3 loop reads CSVEGGEGTEAFF. The CDR3 DNA is TGCAGCGTTGAAGGGGGCGAGGGCACTGAAGCTTTCTTT. Combining the CDR3 with reference TRBV29-1 and TRBJ1-1 gives the whole variable domain SAVISQKPSRDICQRGTSLTIQCQVDSQVTMMFWYRQQPGQSLTLIATANQGSEATYESGFVIDKFPISRPNLTFSTLTVSNMSPEDSSIYLCSVEGGEGTEAFFGQGTRLTVV.

Only a few counts were recorded for this clonotype. The chain recombines TRBV25-1 with TRBJ2-2; no clear D. The CDR3 has 12 amino acids. Germline V gene lookup returns CDR1 MGHDK and CDR2 SYGVNS. V was shortened by 2 bases and J by 5 bases, with 3 bases between the two germline ends. Here the CDR3 reads CASSEPTGELFF. The CDR3 bases are TGTGCCAGCAGTGAACCGACCGGGGAGCTGTTTTTT.

This clonotype occurred a few times. The chain recombines TRBV7-9 with TRBJ2-2; D remains ambiguous. Deletions cut 5 bases from V and 1 base from J, with 8 bases between. In germline, CDR1 is SEHNR, CDR2 FQNEAQ (reference sequence). CDR3 size: 14 residues. The CDR3 region has the DNA TGTGCCAGCAGCAGACTCCTGAACACCGGGGAGCTGTTTTTT. Translating it yields CASSRLLNTGELFF. Variable domain in full (rest from reference TRBV7-9 and TRBJ2-2): DTGVSQNPRHKITKRGQNVTFRCDPISEHNRLYWYRQTLGQGPEFLTYFQNEAQLEKSRLLSDRFSAERPKGSFSTLEIQRTEQGDSAMYLCASSRLLNTGELFFGEGSRLTVL.

On this clonotype itself: Compared with germline, one end of the junction differs, possibly owing to a read error. This sequence joins TRBV2 and TRBJ2-7, with D perhaps matching TRBD1 or TRBD2 (5 bases each). This CDR3 spans 15 amino acids. Germline-derived CDR1 and CDR2 are SNHLY and FYNNEI. The CDR3 loop reads CASSQDGARGGEQYF. As DNA, the CDR3 is TGCGCCAGCAGCCAAGATGGGGCCCGGGGCGGCGAGCAGTACTTC.

This clonotype was seen a handful of times. The CDR3: CSGPGNTEAFF. CDR3 sequence (DNA): TGCAGTGGACCAGGGAACACTGAAGCTTTCTTT. The rearrangement joins TRBV20-1 to TRBJ1-1; D is uncertain. Trimming stripped 7 bases from V and 1 base from J, with 7 bases between. Per germline, CDR1 DFQATT and CDR2 SNEGSKA (reference sequence). There are 11 residues in the CDR3.

For this clonotype: This may stem from a read error, because a much larger clone lies one nucleotide away. The chain couples TRBV29-1 to TRBJ2-7; perhaps TRBD1 as D (6 bases). The V gene's germline CDR1 is SQVTM and CDR2 ANQGSEA. With 3 bases removed from V and 3 bases from J, the gap between germline ends came to 12 bases. The CDR3 loop spans 13 amino acids. CDR3 sequence (DNA): TGCAGCGTTGAGCAGGGGAAGATCTACGAGCAGTACTTC. Residues: CSVEQGKIYEQYF.

V and J are TRBV25-1 and TRBJ2-2; D possibly corresponds to TRBD1 (6 bases). Trimming left V 7 bases short and J 6 bases short, with 15 bases between. This CDR3 spans 14 amino acids. The germline CDR1 and CDR2 sequences are MGHDK and SYGVNS. CDR3 DNA: TGTGCCAGCACCGGTGGGACAACACCCGGGGAGCTGTTTTTT. This encodes CASTGGTTPGELFF.

This clonotype was seen many times. The rearrangement joins TRBV6-4 to TRBJ1-2, with D perhaps matching TRBD1 (5 bases). Per the germline V gene, CDR1 is MRHNA and CDR2 is SNTAGT. This CDR3 region has 14 residues. Trimming removed 3 bases from V and 1 base from J, with 9 bases in between. The CDR3 reads CASSEQGINYGYTF. The DNA of the CDR3 is TGTGCCAGCAGTGAGCAGGGAATTAACTATGGCTACACCTTC.

This clonotype came up a few times. The chain has TRBV12-3 or TRBV12-4 and TRBJ2-7, with a weak D call TRBD2 (6 bases). V was shortened by 6 bases and J by 3 bases, with 18 bases between the two germline ends. The CDR3 is 15 residues long. The CDR3 loop is CASSPPGRDGYEQYF. The CDR3 DNA is TGTGCCAGCAGCCCCCCCGGGCGGGACGGCTACGAGCAGTACTTC.

This clonotype turned up a few times. The chain is built from TRBV6-5 and TRBJ2-7; 8 bases agree with TRBD2. The length of the CDR3 is 14 residues. J gave up 5 bases and V 2 bases, and 5 bases lay outside the gene matches. The germline V gene has CDR1 MNHEY and CDR2 SVGAGI. The CDR3 here is CASSYLLAGNEQYF. For the CDR3, the DNA is TGTGCCAGCAGTTACCTGCTAGCGGGTAACGAGCAGTACTTC.

This clonotype was detected a few times. CDR3 nucleotides: TGTGCCAGCAGGACAGGTTGGAATCAGCCCCAGCATTTT. It yields the protein CASRTGWNQPQHF. This sequence joins TRBV24-1 and TRBJ1-5; 7 bases agree with TRBD1. CDR1 is KGHDR, CDR2 SFDVKD, per germline. V gave up 11 bases and J gave up 4 bases; unmatched junction bases: 7. The CDR3 is made up of 13 amino acids.

The chain has TRBV7-9 and TRBJ1-5; D might be TRBD1 (6 bases). CDR1 and CDR2 (germline): SEHNR, FQNEAQ (reference sequence). With 3 bases removed from V and 7 bases from J, the gap between germline ends came to 16 bases. CDR3 length: 15 residues. The CDR3 sequence: CASSLSPTGLQPQHF. CDR3 bases: TGTGCCAGCAGCTTGTCTCCAACAGGGTTACAGCCCCAGCATTTT.

V gene TRBV7-8 combines with J gene TRBJ1-4; D gene ambiguous. The CDR3 length is 14 residues. The ends were cut back, 3 bases at V and 8 bases at J, with 13 bases in the middle. The V gene's germline CDR1 is SGHVS and CDR2 FQNEAQ. This CDR3 is CASSFASSGEKLFF. For the CDR3, the DNA is TGTGCCAGCAGCTTCGCTAGTTCGGGGGAAAAACTGTTTTTT.

This clonotype was seen only once. J is TRBJ2-7 and V is TRBV25-1, with TRBD1 identical over 8 bases. The junction had 9 bases not matched to a gene; V was cut back by 8 bases and J by 3 bases. The CDR3 has 14 amino acids. Germline V gene sequence: CDR1 MGHDK, CDR2 SYGVNS. Here the CDR3 reads CASAGQGRYYEQYF. The CDR3 coding sequence is TGTGCCAGCGCCGGACAGGGCCGTTACTACGAGCAGTACTTC.